This TCR beta chain was recovered during a study of T cells in Graves' hyperthyroidism and ophthalmopathy. General study results and limits: Researchers report that a 13 V-J model separated ophthalmopathy from stable hyperthyroidism. Peripheral blood also featured most of the thyroid clonotypes expanded above 0.001.

There are many counts of this clonotype. The antigen remains unidentified. What was amplified from RNA transcripts were TCR beta CDR3 regions. A set of HTBI primers served as the primers for a first-round RT-PCR of the TCR CDR3. TCRdb used MiXCR to reprocess the multiplex PCR reads, holding one entry per CDR3 protein. The table has hundreds of thousands of distinct CDR3 sequences, roughly 40% seen once. CDR3 size: 16 residues. Germline V gene data show CDR1 as KGHDR and CDR2 as SFDVKD. V was pared by 1 base and J by 2 bases, with 10 bases between. The chain has TRBV24-1 and TRBJ2-2, with D perhaps TRBD1 (5 bases). Sequenced material: blood. The sequence was obtained from a young man with Graves' hyperthyroidism. DNA for the CDR3: TGTGCCACCAGTGATTTAGGCAGGGTCAACACCGGGGAGCTGTTTTTT. This translates into CATSDLGRVNTGELFF.